These T cell receptor beta chains were read from a single sample in a study of blood T cell repertoires in COVID-19. Sequenced by immunoSEQ multiplex PCR; TCRdb stores in-frame clones only, minus some. Counted here are some 300,000 clones, about 86% occurring once; the ten biggest clones make up approximately 14%. Sequencing used peripheral blood. These receptors were obtained from a woman aged 65 to 85 with COVID-19, enrolled during active disease. CDR3s include the opening cysteine and the closing phenylalanine or tryptophan. Each record gives: clone size, J gene, CDR3 length, V gene, D gene, CDR3 protein, CDR3 DNA. The D gene is left open where the match is weak. Some rows have no size entry. The others give once, few or many, or a class for an expanded clone.

-	TRBJ1-2	13	TRBV12-3/TRBV12-4	-	CASSLGGGNGYTF	TGTGCCAGCAGTTTAGGGGGAGGTAATGGCTACACCTTC
-	TRBJ1-5	14	TRBV5-8	-	CASSLTGRDQPQHF	TGTGCCAGCAGCTTGACAGGGAGGGATCAGCCCCAGCATTTT
-	TRBJ1-5	14	TRBV5-6	-	CASSGQNSNQPQHF	TGTGCCAGCAGTGGACAGAATAGCAATCAGCCCCAGCATTTT
-	TRBJ2-7	12	TRBV24-1	-	CATSGVAGGLHF	TGTGCCACCAGTGGAGTGGCAGGGGGGCTGCACTTC
-	TRBJ2-3	16	TRBV6-6	TRBD2	CASWTSGGFRTDTQYF	TGTGCCAGCTGGACTAGCGGGGGCTTCCGCACAGATACGCAGTATTTT
-	TRBJ2-7	13	TRBV14	TRBD1	CASSQGTGREQYF	TGTGCCAGCAGCCAAGGGACAGGGAGGGAGCAGTACTTC
-	TRBJ1-2	15	TRBV5-6	TRBD1	CASTPEGGTHYGYTF	TGTGCCAGCACCCCCGAAGGGGGCACGCACTATGGCTACACCTTC
-	TRBJ1-5	16	TRBV3-1/TRBV3-2	-	CASSQRGADGNQPQHF	TGTGCCAGCAGCCAACGGGGGGCGGATGGCAATCAGCCCCAGCATTTT
-	TRBJ2-3	14	TRBV18	TRBD2	CASSLSSGGDTQYF	TGTGCCAGCTCACTCTCCTCGGGGGGTGATACGCAGTATTTT
-	TRBJ1-5	15	TRBV24-1	TRBD1	CATRARTGVEKPQHF	TGTGCCACCAGAGCGAGGACAGGGGTAGAGAAGCCCCAGCATTTT
-	TRBJ2-3	16	TRBV5-1	TRBD1	CASSLGGTGDTDTQYF	TGCGCCAGCAGCCTGGGGGGGACAGGGGACACAGATACGCAGTATTTT
-	TRBJ2-1	15	TRBV2	-	CASSELAGAYNEQFF	TGTGCCAGCAGTGAGCTCGCAGGGGCCTACAATGAGCAGTTCTTC
-	TRBJ1-4	14	TRBV5-1	TRBD1	CASSFGAGGEKLFF	TGCGCCAGCAGCTTTGGGGCAGGGGGAGAAAAACTGTTTTTT
-	TRBJ2-3	15	TRBV27	-	CASSQGQTGADTQYF	TGTGCCAGCAGCCAGGGCCAAACCGGAGCAGATACGCAGTATTTT
-	TRBJ2-1	15	TRBV4-3	TRBD1	CASSQARTGENEQFF	TGCGCCAGCAGCCAGGCCAGGACAGGGGAGAATGAGCAGTTCTTC
-	TRBJ2-7	13	TRBV7-3	-	CASSLGGRYEQYF	TGTGCCAGCAGTCTCGGGGGTCGCTACGAGCAGTACTTC
-	TRBJ1-1	14	TRBV5-8	-	CASSYGGWDTEAFF	TGTGCCAGCAGCTACGGGGGGTGGGACACTGAAGCTTTCTTT
-	TRBJ1-2	12	TRBV29-1	TRBD1	CSVLTGDYGYTF	TGCAGCGTATTGACAGGGGACTATGGCTACACCTTC
-	TRBJ1-2	15	TRBV7-8	TRBD1	CASSLVGTGHYGYTF	TGTGCCAGCAGCTTAGTTGGGACAGGCCACTATGGCTACACCTTC
-	TRBJ2-3	15	TRBV4-3	TRBD1	CASSHGTGGTDTQYF	TGCGCCAGCAGCCACGGGACAGGGGGCACAGATACGCAGTATTTT
-	TRBJ2-7	14	TRBV21-1	-	CASSKRDSSYEQYF	TGTGCCAGCAGCAAACGGGACAGCTCCTACGAGCAGTACTTC
-	TRBJ1-5	15	TRBV19	TRBD1	CASRWDSRRDQPQHF	TGTGCCAGTAGGTGGGACAGCCGAAGGGATCAGCCCCAGCATTTT
-	TRBJ1-6	17	TRBV9	TRBD1	CASSVEDRSSYNSPLHF	TGTGCCAGCAGCGTAGAGGACAGGAGCTCCTATAATTCACCCCTCCACTTT
-	TRBJ2-1	16	TRBV7-2	-	CASSSKTGQGLNEQFF	TGTGCCAGCAGCTCGAAGACGGGACAAGGCCTAAATGAGCAGTTCTTC
-	TRBJ2-7	13	TRBV10-2	-	CASSRSVNYEQYF	TGCGCCAGCAGTCGGAGTGTTAACTACGAGCAGTACTTC
-	TRBJ2-5	15	TRBV2	-	CASSEASRTQETQYF	TGTGCCAGCAGTGAAGCCTCTAGAACTCAAGAGACCCAGTACTTC
-	TRBJ2-7	13	TRBV15	-	CATSRAGTYEQYF	TGTGCCACCAGCAGAGCAGGGACCTACGAGCAGTACTTC
-	TRBJ2-3	15	TRBV18	-	CASSGAEGSTDTQYF	TGTGCCAGCTCCGGAGCGGAAGGGAGCACAGATACGCAGTATTTT
-	TRBJ1-6	14	TRBV21-1	-	CASRPGTANSPLHF	TGTGCCAGCAGACCCGGGACAGCAAATTCACCCCTCCACTTT
-	TRBJ2-3	12	TRBV12-3/TRBV12-4	-	CASRSTGDTQYF	TGTGCCAGCAGGTCGACGGGAGATACGCAGTATTTT
-	TRBJ1-1	14	TRBV18	TRBD1	CASSPKDRGTEAFF	TGTGCCAGCTCACCAAAGGACAGGGGGACTGAAGCTTTCTTT
-	TRBJ2-2	13	TRBV10-1	-	CASSRLLTGELFF	TGCGCCAGCAGTCGACTACTCACCGGGGAGCTGTTTTTT
-	TRBJ2-6	15	TRBV30	-	CAWAYFLSGANVLTF	TGTGCCTGGGCCTATTTTCTCTCTGGGGCCAACGTCCTGACTTTC
-	TRBJ1-1	15	TRBV11-2	TRBD1	CASSSPRQGRDGAFF	TGTGCCAGCAGCTCGCCGCGACAGGGAAGGGACGGAGCTTTCTTT
-	TRBJ1-5	15	TRBV7-2	-	CASSWVFGGSQPQHF	TGTGCCAGCAGCTGGGTATTCGGGGGAAGTCAGCCCCAGCATTTT
-	TRBJ2-3	15	TRBV5-4	TRBD2	CASSRETSAWDTQYF	TGTGCCAGCAGCAGAGAGACTAGCGCGTGGGATACGCAGTATTTT
few	TRBJ2-7	15	TRBV2	TRBD1	CASSPQGAIYYEQYF	TGTGCCAGCAGTCCACAGGGGGCCATCTACTACGAGCAGTACTTC
many	TRBJ2-1	14	TRBV24-1	TRBD1	CATSDWGQSDEQFF	TGTGCCACCAGTGATTGGGGACAGTCGGATGAGCAGTTCTTC
-	TRBJ1-6	14	TRBV10-3	-	CAISENTNNSPLHF	TGTGCCATCAGTGAGAACACCAATAATTCACCCCTCCACTTT
-	TRBJ2-1	12	TRBV30	-	CALGSGGNEQFF	TGTGCCCTCGGGTCCGGGGGCAATGAGCAGTTCTTC
-	TRBJ2-7	13	TRBV27	-	CASSLTSSYEQYF	TGTGCCAGCAGTTTAACTAGCTCCTACGAGCAGTACTTC
-	TRBJ2-1	15	TRBV6-5	TRBD1	CASRLQGASYNEQFF	TGTGCCAGCAGGTTGCAGGGGGCTTCCTACAATGAGCAGTTCTTC
-	TRBJ2-2	14	TRBV5-1	TRBD2	CASSSLAGPGELFF	TGCGCCAGCAGCAGTCTAGCGGGGCCCGGGGAGCTGTTTTTT
-	TRBJ2-5	15	TRBV6-5	TRBD2	CASSSLAGGQETQYF	TGTGCCAGCAGTTCACTAGCGGGGGGGCAAGAGACCCAGTACTTC